Below, 19 T cell receptor beta chains from the same sample are listed, as sequenced in a study of sequential checkpoint blockade in melanoma. Sequenced by immunoSEQ multiplex PCR; TCRdb stores in-frame clones only, minus some. The data hold 5,500 or so clones, with around 39% observed a single time. The treatment denotes: randomized to nivolumab then ipilimumab (arm A) or the reverse (arm B). The input for sequencing was tumor tissue (inferred from file names), taken from a patient given nivolumab and ipilimumab in sequence. The origin of the receptors is a human donor with melanoma.

The chain joins TRBV18 to TRBJ2-1, with a possible D match to TRBD1 (5 bases). This CDR3 region has 15 residues. V shed 3 bases and J shed 3 bases, with 12 bases lying between them. CDR1 and CDR2 (germline): KGHSH, LQKENI. The CDR3 region is CASSPKGSVYNEQFF. The CDR3 DNA reads TGTGCCAGCTCACCCAAGGGGTCCGTCTACAATGAGCAGTTCTTC. The full variable domain, completed using reference TRBV18 and TRBJ2-1, is NAGVMQNPRHLVRRRGQEARLRCSPMKGHSHVYWYRQLPEEGLKFMVYLQKENIIDESGMPKERFSAEFPKEGPSILRIQQVVRGDSAAYFCASSPKGSVYNEQFFGPGTRLTVL.

This clone was seen more than once but under ten times. The rearrangement links TRBV30 to TRBJ2-2; 10 bases line up with TRBD2. The CDR3 extends over 16 amino acids. The J segment lost 8 bases and the V segment lost 2 bases, leaving 11 bases of the junction unmatched. CDR1 is GTSNPN, CDR2 SVGIG, per germline (reference sequence). As DNA, the CDR3 is TGTGCCTGGAGTAGGGAAGCGGGAGGGTTGAAGGGGGAGCTGTTTTTT. Translation gives CAWSREAGGLKGELFF.

The chain has TRBV28 and TRBJ1-2; possibly TRBD1 for D (5 bases). The CDR3 loop spans 16 amino acids. The V gene's germline CDR1 is MDHEN and CDR2 SYDVKM. V lost 2 bases and J 4 bases, leaving 17 bases between the germline ends. The CDR3 coding sequence is TGTGCCAGCAGTTTACGTTCTGGGGGAAGGGGCTATGGCTACACCTTC. Its protein product is CASSLRSGGRGYGYTF.

This clone was found a few times. The chain recombines TRBV28 with TRBJ1-1; the D is unclear. The CDR3 covers 15 residues. Trimming pared 3 bases from V and 5 bases from J, leaving 16 bases between. Germline CDR1 MDHEN, CDR2 SYDVKM. CDR3 amino acids: CASSFDIDGWTEAFF. As DNA, the CDR3 is TGTGCCAGCAGTTTTGACATAGACGGATGGACTGAAGCTTTCTTT.

This chain connects TRBV28 to TRBJ2-7, with 7 nucleotides matching TRBD2. The CDR3 consists of 17 residues. Trimming at V came to 3 bases and at J to 0 bases, leaving 11 bases not matched to a gene. From germline, CDR1 is MDHEN and CDR2 SYDVKM. DNA of the CDR3: TGTGCCAGCAGTTTTTGGCTAGCGGAAAGGAGCTCCTACGAGCAGTACTTC. Its protein is CASSFWLAERSSYEQYF.

The DNA for the CDR3 is TGTGCCAGCAGCCGGCTGACAGGGAAAAGCTCCTACGAGCAGTACTTC. Its translation: CASSRLTGKSSYEQYF. This chain joins TRBV6-8 and TRBJ2-7; 7 bases agree with TRBD1. Unmatched junction bases numbered 11, after V lost 6 bases and J lost 0 bases. CDR3 length equals 16 residues. Germline values: CDR1 MNHGY, CDR2 SAAAGT.

The V gene is TRBV5-1, the J gene TRBJ2-7; D is perhaps TRBD2 (5 bases). The CDR3 runs 16 residues. The germline V gene has CDR1 SGHRS and CDR2 YFSETQ. V was pared by 4 bases and J by 0 bases, with 17 bases between. CDR3 sequence (DNA): TGCGCCAGCAGCCAAGATCGAAGCGGAAGCTCCTACGAGCAGTACTTC. This codes for CASSQDRSGSSYEQYF. The full variable domain, in which reference TRBV5-1 and TRBJ2-7 provide the parts outside the CDR3, is KAGVTQTPRYLIKTRGQQVTLSCSPISGHRSVSWYQQTPGQGLQFLFEYFSETQRNKGNFPGRFSGRQFSNSRSEMNVSTLELGDSALYLCASSQDRSGSSYEQYFGPGTRLTVT.

This clone was detected a few times. The V and J genes are TRBV30 and TRBJ1-4; D is undetermined. The CDR3 runs to 14 residues. Trimming cost V 2 bases and J 5 bases, with 12 bases left between them. Germline V lookup: CDR1 GTSNPN, CDR2 SVGIG (reference sequence). The DNA for the CDR3 is TGTGCCTGGAGTCCCTGGTGGTGGAATGAAAAACTGTTTTTT. This gives the protein CAWSPWWWNEKLFF.

The V call is TRBV7-6, the J call TRBJ2-7; 15 bases are a match to TRBD2. Looked up from germline, CDR1 is SGHVS and CDR2 is FNYEAQ. The CDR3 spans 17 residues. The junction had 11 bases not matched to a gene; V was cut back by 5 bases and J by 6 bases. The CDR3 here is CASSKEPGLAGGSEQYF. Written as DNA, the CDR3 is TGTGCCAGCAGCAAAGAGCCGGGACTAGCGGGAGGAAGCGAGCAGTACTTC.

The chain carries TRBV4-1 and TRBJ1-2; D uncertain. V was trimmed by 4 bases and J by 1 base, leaving 10 bases between them. The germline gives CDR1 MGHRA, CDR2 YSYEKL. The CDR3 has 14 residues. In DNA form, the CDR3 reads TGCGCCAGCAGCCGAGACGGCTTTAACTATGGCTACACCTTC. Its translation: CASSRDGFNYGYTF.

The sample holds one count of this clone. The gene calls are TRBV29-1 and TRBJ1-1, with TRBD1 matching 7 bases. Germline V gives CDR1 SQVTM, CDR2 ANQGSEA. The length of the CDR3 is 14 residues. Trimming at V came to 5 bases and at J to 2 bases, leaving 8 bases not matched to a gene. The CDR3 loop is CSVTPRGANTEAFF. The CDR3 DNA is TGCAGCGTTACCCCCAGGGGGGCCAACACTGAAGCTTTCTTT.

This clone was recorded a few times. DNA of the CDR3: TGTGCCAGCAGACAGGGGCGAGCTAACTATGGCTACACCTTC. Translating it yields CASRQGRANYGYTF. The V and J genes are TRBV15 and TRBJ1-2; 8 bases fit TRBD1. The CDR3 totals 14 residues. Trimming at V came to 10 bases and at J to 0 bases, leaving 7 bases not matched to a gene. The germline CDR1 and CDR2 sequences are LNHNV and YYDKDF (reference sequence).

This chain links TRBV28 with TRBJ1-4, with D maybe TRBD1 (5 bases). Germline V gene data show CDR1 as MDHEN and CDR2 as SYDVKM. The V end lost 1 base, the J end lost 9 bases, and 15 bases lay between the germline ends. The CDR3 length is 15 residues. In DNA form, the CDR3 reads TGTGCCAGCAGTTTATATAGACAGTCCTACAAAAAACTGTTTTTT. Its protein is CASSLYRQSYKKLFF.

Written as DNA, the CDR3 is TGTGCCAGCAGTGTCGACATCTACGAGCAGTACTTC. Its translation: CASSVDIYEQYF. The chain joins TRBV9 to TRBJ2-7; D not resolved. Trimming shortened V by 5 bases and J by 3 bases, and 9 bases separated the two germline ends. The germline V gene has CDR1 SGDLS and CDR2 YYNGEE. This CDR3 is built from 12 residues.

This clone was recorded a few times. The J gene is TRBJ2-1, the V gene TRBV6-8; 10 positions match TRBD2. This CDR3 is 14 amino acids long. Trimming removed 6 bases from V and 6 bases from J; junction bases left unmatched: 5. Germline V lookup: CDR1 MNHGY, CDR2 SAAAGT. The CDR3: CASRVAGGFNEQFF. The CDR3 nucleotides are TGTGCCAGCAGGGTAGCGGGAGGCTTCAATGAGCAGTTCTTC.

This clone was counted only a few times. V usage is TRBV7-6 and J usage is TRBJ2-3, with 8 bases that match TRBD1. CDR3 size: 17 residues. V lost 5 bases and J lost 1; bases outside the gene matches: 11. Per germline, CDR1 SGHVS and CDR2 FNYEAQ. In DNA, the CDR3 is TGTGCCAGCAGCCTTCGGACAGGGCTAAGCGGCACAGATACGCAGTATTTT. Translating gives CASSLRTGLSGTDTQYF.

The V call is TRBV29-1, the J call TRBJ2-3; perhaps TRBD2 as D (5 bases). The CDR3 loop spans 14 amino acids. V lost 5 bases to trimming and J lost 2 bases, with 14 bases between them. Germline-derived CDR1 and CDR2 are SQVTM and ANQGSEA. The chain's CDR3 is CSVRRGWDTDTQYF. For the CDR3, the DNA is TGCAGCGTTCGCCGGGGTTGGGACACAGATACGCAGTATTTT.

This sequence joins TRBV5-1 and TRBJ2-2, with 12 nucleotides matching TRBD2. This CDR3 region has 15 residues. V shed 4 bases, J shed 8 bases, and the junction held 6 bases outside the gene matches. Germline CDR1 reads SGHRS; CDR2 reads YFSETQ. The CDR3 nucleotides read TGCGCCAGCAGCGCTAGCGGGAGGGCCGAGGGGGAGCTGTTTTTT. Translated: CASSASGRAEGELFF.

This clone has a handful of counts. The chain joins TRBV6-8 to TRBJ1-2; D remains ambiguous. The CDR3 is 13 amino acids. Germline loops: CDR1 MNHGY, CDR2 SAAAGT. Trimming left V 6 bases short and J 2 bases short, with 10 bases between. CDR3 sequence: CASSRTLNYGYTF. The CDR3 DNA reads as TGTGCCAGCAGCAGGACCCTAAACTATGGCTACACCTTC.